Each of the 9 T cell receptor beta chains below was sequenced from the same sample in a study of spatial heterogeneity in lung cancer. TCRdb re-called the 5' RACE reads through MiXCR, storing one row per CDR3 protein. The sample consists of about 10,000 distinct CDR3 sequences, less than 7% of them appearing once. The time point: sample taken at primary tumor resection. This material consisted of normal lung tissue next to the tumor, taken at surgery. Receptor source: a male donor with early-stage non-small cell lung cancer.

V and J are TRBV5-1 and TRBJ2-7; 9 bases are shared with TRBD1. In germline, CDR1 is SGHRS, CDR2 YFSETQ. The CDR3 is 15 amino acids. J gave up 6 bases and V 0 bases, and 7 bases lay outside the gene matches. The CDR3: CASSLVGGQGIEQYF. The CDR3 bases are TGCGCCAGCAGCTTGGTCGGGGGACAGGGTATCGAGCAGTACTTC.

In its sample, this clonotype ranks as medium-sized. The chain couples TRBV7-2 to TRBJ2-7; 7 bases are shared with TRBD1. Germline trimming cut 2 bases from V and 2 bases from J; bases unmatched to any gene: 3. CDR1 SGHTA and CDR2 FQGNSA come from the germline V gene. The CDR3 runs 14 residues. The CDR3, as DNA: TGTGCCAGCAGCTTATACCAGGGGGCCTACGAGCAGTACTTC. This gives the protein CASSLYQGAYEQYF.

V and J are TRBV20-1 and TRBJ1-1; possible D gene TRBD1, 5 bases. V was trimmed by 1 base and J by 1 base, leaving 13 bases between them. There are 15 residues in the CDR3. Germline lookup yields CDR1 DFQATT and CDR2 SNEGSKA (reference sequence). The CDR3 protein is CSARVPGLPNTEAFF. The CDR3 coding sequence is TGCAGTGCTAGAGTCCCGGGACTCCCGAACACTGAAGCTTTCTTT.

In its sample, this clonotype was seen many times. The gene calls are TRBV5-1 and TRBJ1-2, with D unresolved. The germline V and J ends were trimmed by 4 bases and 1 base, with 8 bases remaining between them. The CDR3 is made up of 13 amino acids. The V gene's germline CDR1 is SGHRS and CDR2 YFSETQ. The DNA of the CDR3 is TGCGCCAGCAGCCCCGACGGTAACTATGGCTACACCTTC. This gives the protein CASSPDGNYGYTF.

This clonotype was recorded at least ten times. The chain links TRBV20-1 to TRBJ2-2; 9 bases fit TRBD2. The germline CDR1 and CDR2 sequences are DFQATT and SNEGSKA (reference sequence). V shed 6 bases and J 6 bases; nucleotides not matched to a gene: 17. This CDR3 has 17 residues. The DNA for the CDR3 is TGCAGTGCCCGGCCCCCTAGCGGGGAAATGGCATCCGGGGAGCTGTTTTTT. This translates into CSARPPSGEMASGELFF.

The gene calls are TRBV7-2 and TRBJ2-3; unclear D gene. This CDR3 has 12 amino acids. The germline V and J ends were trimmed by 5 bases and 5 bases, with 8 bases remaining between them. The germline V gene has CDR1 SGHTA and CDR2 FQGNSA. The CDR3 here is CASSGSRDTQYF. The CDR3 DNA follows: TGTGCCAGCAGCGGGTCCCGAGATACGCAGTATTTT. Combining the CDR3 with reference TRBV7-2 and TRBJ2-3 gives the whole variable domain GAGVSQSPSNKVTEKGKDVELRCDPISGHTALYWYRQSLGQGLEFLIYFQGNSAPDKSGLPSDRFSAERTGGSVSTLTIQRTQQEDSAVYLCASSGSRDTQYFGPGTRLTVL.

This clonotype was seen many times. The J gene is TRBJ1-4, the V gene TRBV2, with D hard to call. This CDR3 region has 12 residues. Germline V gene sequence: CDR1 SNHLY, CDR2 FYNNEI. V was clipped by 7 bases and J by 8 bases, with 11 bases between them. CDR3 DNA sequence: TGTGCCAGCACGAGGCCCGGCGAAAAACTGTTTTTT. It codes for CASTRPGEKLFF.

This clonotype is medium-sized within its sample. V gene TRBV7-9 combines with J gene TRBJ2-1, with D tentatively TRBD2 (6 bases). The CDR3 length is 16 residues. Trimming took off 1 base at V and 4 bases at J, with 14 bases between the two ends. Germline CDR1 and CDR2: SEHNR and FQNEAQ (reference sequence). This chain's CDR3 is CASSLVSGTFYNEQFF. The CDR3 DNA reads as TGTGCCAGCAGCTTAGTGTCCGGGACTTTTTACAATGAGCAGTTCTTC.

This clonotype is labeled as medium-sized. The chain recombines TRBV27 with TRBJ2-7; 7 nucleotides match TRBD1. The germline CDR1 and CDR2 sequences are MNHEY and SMNVEV (reference sequence). The V segment lost 5 bases and the J segment 1 base; nucleotides outside the gene matches: 5. This CDR3 is built from 14 residues. DNA for the CDR3: TGTGCCAGCAGTATACGACAGGGTTCCTACGAGCAGTACTTC. Translated: CASSIRQGSYEQYF.